A selection of T cell receptor beta chains follows, all from one sample in a study of T cell repertoires in cytomegalovirus infection. TCRdb used MiXCR to reprocess the reads, holding one entry per CDR3 protein. In the table there are some 310,000 distinct CDR3 sequences, about 25% of which are singletons. No antigens are known for them. Sequencing used cultured PBMCs, obtained from culture after CMV antigen stimulation. The receptors originated from a human donor in good health (CMV status not recorded). Some clones in this sample may be carry-over from other donors' samples. Each CDR3 is given with its conserved first and last residue. D genes are given only for firm matches. Expanded clones are given a class, and other clones once, few, many or no size at all.

V gene: TRBV7-8
D gene: TRBD1
clone size: many
J gene: TRBJ2-1
CDR3 DNA: TGTGCCAGCAGCCCAAGCCCAATCGGGACAGGGAGTATTCCCTACAATGAGCAGTTCTTC
CDR3 protein: CASSPSPIGTGSIPYNEQFF

V gene: TRBV6-2/TRBV6-3
D gene: NA
clone size: NA
J gene: TRBJ2-3
CDR3 DNA: TGTGCCAGCAGCCCCTTGGGCGGGATTCGTACAGATACGCAGTATTTT
CDR3 protein: CASSPLGGIRTDTQYF

V gene: TRBV28
D gene: NA
clone size: few
J gene: TRBJ2-4
CDR3 DNA: TGTGCCAGCAGTGAGACTAGTCTAGCCAAAAACATTCAGTACTTC
CDR3 protein: CASSETSLAKNIQYF

V gene: TRBV6-6
D gene: TRBD1
clone size: few
J gene: TRBJ1-5
CDR3 DNA: TGTGCCAGCAGTTACGGGACAGCTGGAAATCAGCCCCAGCATTTT
CDR3 protein: CASSYGTAGNQPQHF

V gene: TRBV5-4
D gene: NA
clone size: NA
J gene: TRBJ2-7
CDR3 DNA: TGTGCCAGCAGCTCCATAGCGGACGAGCAGTACTTC
CDR3 protein: CASSSIADEQYF

V gene: TRBV7-2
D gene: NA
clone size: many
J gene: TRBJ2-7
CDR3 DNA: TGTGCCAGCAGCTTAGGTACAGGGCCCTACGAGCAGTACTTC
CDR3 protein: CASSLGTGPYEQYF

V gene: TRBV7-9
D gene: NA
clone size: many
J gene: TRBJ2-7
CDR3 DNA: TGTGCCACCAGGCAGGGGAGCTCCTACGAGCAGTACTTC
CDR3 protein: CATRQGSSYEQYF

V gene: TRBV7-2
D gene: NA
clone size: medium-sized
J gene: TRBJ1-1
CDR3 DNA: TGTGCCAGCAGCTTACAGGGGCGCTCAATCGCTGAAGCTTTCTTT
CDR3 protein: CASSLQGRSIAEAFF

V gene: TRBV7-2
D gene: TRBD2
clone size: many
J gene: TRBJ2-1
CDR3 DNA: TGTGCCAGCAGCTTTAAGACTAGCGGGAGTGGGTCCTACAATGAGCAGTTCTTC
CDR3 protein: CASSFKTSGSGSYNEQFF

V gene: TRBV7-2
D gene: NA
clone size: NA
J gene: TRBJ1-2
CDR3 DNA: TGTGCCAGCAGCTTAAGCGGGGGCTTAAACTATGGCTACACCTTC
CDR3 protein: CASSLSGGLNYGYTF

V gene: TRBV19
D gene: NA
clone size: NA
J gene: TRBJ2-1
CDR3 DNA: TGTGCCAGTAGAGTGGACAGAAGCTCCTACAATGAGCAGTTCTTC
CDR3 protein: CASRVDRSSYNEQFF

V gene: TRBV6-2/TRBV6-3
D gene: NA
clone size: few
J gene: TRBJ2-1
CDR3 DNA: TGTGCCAGCAGTTACTCGACCCTAGGCGCTGAGCAGTTCTTC
CDR3 protein: CASSYSTLGAEQFF

V gene: TRBV27
D gene: NA
clone size: NA
J gene: TRBJ2-1
CDR3 DNA: TGTGCCAGCAGAGATAGTCCCTACAATGAGCAGTTCTTC
CDR3 protein: CASRDSPYNEQFF

V gene: TRBV11-2
D gene: NA
clone size: few
J gene: TRBJ2-1
CDR3 DNA: TGTGCCAGCAGCTCAACGGGGATATACAATGAGCAGTTCTTC
CDR3 protein: CASSSTGIYNEQFF

V gene: TRBV9
D gene: NA
clone size: NA
J gene: TRBJ1-4
CDR3 DNA: TGTGCCAGCAGCGTAGCGCAGGAAGCGGAAAAACTGTTTTTT
CDR3 protein: CASSVAQEAEKLFF

V gene: TRBV7-2
D gene: NA
clone size: many
J gene: TRBJ1-2
CDR3 DNA: TGTGCCAGCAGTCCCAGAGACTATGGCTACACCTTC
CDR3 protein: CASSPRDYGYTF

V gene: TRBV7-2
D gene: NA
clone size: many
J gene: TRBJ1-5
CDR3 DNA: TGTGCCAGCAGCTCCTGGGAGAGTCAGCCCCAGCATTTT
CDR3 protein: CASSSWESQPQHF

V gene: TRBV7-6
D gene: TRBD1
clone size: NA
J gene: TRBJ2-3
CDR3 DNA: TGTGCCAGCAGCTTAGCATACAGGGGGGATACGCAGTATTTT
CDR3 protein: CASSLAYRGDTQYF

V gene: TRBV7-2
D gene: NA
clone size: few
J gene: TRBJ2-2
CDR3 DNA: TGTGCCAGCAGCTTATGGGCTATCACCGGGGAGCTGTTTTTT
CDR3 protein: CASSLWAITGELFF

V gene: TRBV2
D gene: NA
clone size: NA
J gene: TRBJ2-7
CDR3 DNA: TGTGCCAGCAGTGACGACCTATACGAGCAGTACTTC
CDR3 protein: CASSDDLYEQYF

V gene: TRBV12-3/TRBV12-4
D gene: NA
clone size: NA
J gene: TRBJ1-1
CDR3 DNA: TGTGCCAGCAGTTTGGTGGCAGGGGCTGAAGCTTTCTTT
CDR3 protein: CASSLVAGAEAFF

V gene: TRBV7-3
D gene: NA
clone size: NA
J gene: TRBJ2-6
CDR3 DNA: TGTGCCAGCAGCGCAACAGGGCACTCCTCTGGGGCCAACGTCCTGACTTTC
CDR3 protein: CASSATGHSSGANVLTF

V gene: TRBV5-6
D gene: NA
clone size: few
J gene: TRBJ1-5
CDR3 DNA: TGTGCCAGCAGCTTGGTCGGTGCTAATCAGCCCCAGCATTTT
CDR3 protein: CASSLVGANQPQHF

V gene: TRBV11-2
D gene: TRBD1
clone size: NA
J gene: TRBJ1-4
CDR3 DNA: TGTGCCAGCAGCCGTCAGGGGGGGGATGAAAAACTGTTTTTT
CDR3 protein: CASSRQGGDEKLFF

V gene: TRBV7-2
D gene: NA
clone size: many
J gene: TRBJ2-7
CDR3 DNA: TGTGCCAGCAGCGATCAGGGTCAGGTTTACGAGCAGTACTTC
CDR3 protein: CASSDQGQVYEQYF

V gene: TRBV19
D gene: NA
clone size: NA
J gene: TRBJ1-6
CDR3 DNA: TGTGCCAGTAGTAGTCCGTCAAATAATTCACCCCTCCACTTT
CDR3 protein: CASSSPSNNSPLHF

V gene: TRBV7-2
D gene: TRBD1
clone size: many
J gene: TRBJ1-1
CDR3 DNA: TGTGCCAGCAGCCCCATAGGGACAGGGGGTGAAGCTTTCTTT
CDR3 protein: CASSPIGTGGEAFF

V gene: TRBV6-5
D gene: TRBD2
clone size: NA
J gene: TRBJ2-3
CDR3 DNA: TGTGCCAGCAGTCTCCTACTAGCGGGAGGGCCTAAAGATACGCAGTATTTT
CDR3 protein: CASSLLLAGGPKDTQYF

V gene: TRBV7-2
D gene: NA
clone size: NA
J gene: TRBJ1-1
CDR3 DNA: TGTGCCAGCAGCTTAGTAAAGGCGAACACTGAAGCTTTCTTT
CDR3 protein: CASSLVKANTEAFF

V gene: TRBV7-2
D gene: TRBD2
clone size: many
J gene: TRBJ2-3
CDR3 DNA: TGTGCCAGCAGCTTAGACTCTAGCGGGAGTACTGATACGCAGTATTTT
CDR3 protein: CASSLDSSGSTDTQYF

V gene: TRBV7-2
D gene: TRBD2
clone size: many
J gene: TRBJ2-1
CDR3 DNA: TGTGCCAGCAGCAGGACTAGCGGGTTCAATGAGCAGTTCTTC
CDR3 protein: CASSRTSGFNEQFF

V gene: TRBV7-9
D gene: NA
clone size: NA
J gene: TRBJ1-1
CDR3 DNA: TGTGCCAGCAGCTTAGGGGGGGGCAGCCCCAAGGCTTTCTTT
CDR3 protein: CASSLGGGSPKAFF

V gene: TRBV19
D gene: NA
clone size: NA
J gene: TRBJ2-1
CDR3 DNA: TGTGCCAGTAGTATAATCGGTGAGCGGCAGTTCTTC
CDR3 protein: CASSIIGERQFF

V gene: TRBV7-6
D gene: NA
clone size: many
J gene: TRBJ1-3
CDR3 DNA: TGTGCCAGCAGTCCCGCAGGCTACTCTGGAAACACCATATATTTT
CDR3 protein: CASSPAGYSGNTIYF

V gene: TRBV7-2
D gene: NA
clone size: many
J gene: TRBJ1-5
CDR3 DNA: TGTGCCAGCAGCTTAGCCCAGTTGCGCAATCAGCCCCAGCATTTT
CDR3 protein: CASSLAQLRNQPQHF

V gene: TRBV11-2
D gene: TRBD2
clone size: NA
J gene: TRBJ2-1
CDR3 DNA: TGTGCCAGCAGCTTAGTGGGGTCTAGCGGGATTGGACCTGAGCAGTTCTTC
CDR3 protein: CASSLVGSSGIGPEQFF

V gene: TRBV20-1
D gene: NA
clone size: NA
J gene: TRBJ1-1
CDR3 DNA: TGCAGTGCTAGTAGCGGTGGTCGGGAATCGGGGGTCACTGAAGCTTTCTTT
CDR3 protein: CSASSGGRESGVTEAFF

V gene: TRBV4-1
D gene: NA
clone size: few
J gene: TRBJ2-2
CDR3 DNA: TGCGCCAGCAGCCAATTTCAGAGATCGAACACCGGGGAGCTGTTTTTT
CDR3 protein: CASSQFQRSNTGELFF

V gene: TRBV6-6
D gene: NA
clone size: NA
J gene: TRBJ2-1
CDR3 DNA: TGTGCCAGTGTTTTCCCGGGAATATCGTGGGAGCAGTTCTTC
CDR3 protein: CASVFPGISWEQFF

V gene: TRBV6-2/TRBV6-3
D gene: TRBD2
clone size: few
J gene: TRBJ2-1
CDR3 DNA: TGTGCCAGCAGCCTCCGGTTTTTCCTAGGGAGCGGGATAACCTACAATGAGCAGTTCTTC
CDR3 protein: CASSLRFFLGSGITYNEQFF

V gene: TRBV4-1
D gene: NA
clone size: few
J gene: TRBJ1-2
CDR3 DNA: TGCGCCAGCACCTCAAACCCGGACTATGGCTACACCTTC
CDR3 protein: CASTSNPDYGYTF

V gene: TRBV19
D gene: NA
clone size: few
J gene: TRBJ2-1
CDR3 DNA: TGTGCCAGTAGTATTGAGAGGAGAGGCCTAGATGAGCAGTTCTTC
CDR3 protein: CASSIERRGLDEQFF